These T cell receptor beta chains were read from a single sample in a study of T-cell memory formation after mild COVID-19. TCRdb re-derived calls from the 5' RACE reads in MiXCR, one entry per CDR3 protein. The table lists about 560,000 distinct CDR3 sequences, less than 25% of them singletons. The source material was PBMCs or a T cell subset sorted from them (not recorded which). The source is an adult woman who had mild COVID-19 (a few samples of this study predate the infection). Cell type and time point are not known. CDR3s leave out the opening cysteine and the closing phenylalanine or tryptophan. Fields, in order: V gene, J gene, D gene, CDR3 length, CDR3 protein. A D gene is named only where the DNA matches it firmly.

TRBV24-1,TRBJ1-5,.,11,ATSVGGYQPQH
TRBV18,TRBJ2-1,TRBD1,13,ASSLTGGSLNEQF
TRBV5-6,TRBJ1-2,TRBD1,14,ASSPPGTGSTYGYT
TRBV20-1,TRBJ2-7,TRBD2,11,SLARLAGYEQY
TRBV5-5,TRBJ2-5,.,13,ASSLAGAKAGTQY
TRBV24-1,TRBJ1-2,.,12,ATSDPARLASYT
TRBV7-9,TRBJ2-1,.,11,ASRPHRENEQF
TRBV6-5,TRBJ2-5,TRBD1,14,ASSRGTVTGLVAQY
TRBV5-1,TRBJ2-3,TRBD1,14,ASSLAGTGPSGTQY
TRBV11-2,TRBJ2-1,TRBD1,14,ASSLDWTGVGNEQF
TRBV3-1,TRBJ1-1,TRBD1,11,ASSHRQGTEAF
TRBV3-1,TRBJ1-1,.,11,ASSQERNTEAF
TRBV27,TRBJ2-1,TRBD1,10,ASSEQGLAQF
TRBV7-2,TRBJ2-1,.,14,ASSYEGHTHYNEQF
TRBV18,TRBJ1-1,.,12,ASSPPSGESEAF
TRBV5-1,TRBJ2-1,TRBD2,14,ASSRSSGRTYNEQF
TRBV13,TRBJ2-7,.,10,ASSSSANEQY